This note documents a single TCR beta chain sequence. The germline gene is not matched at one end of the junction; a read error may be the cause. These data are taken from a study of T cell responses to AZD1222 COVID-19 vaccine. This CDR3 is 11 amino acids long. Germline V lookup: CDR1 SGHAT, CDR2 FQNNGV. TCRdb's table, derived via immunoSEQ multiplex PCR, lists solely in-frame clones and lacks some. Among about 180,000 clones, around 88% were seen once, and the ten largest hold 7.7%. The TCR originated in an adult in good health. This chain joins TRBV11-2 and TRBJ2-7; D is undetermined. The specimen comprised peripheral blood, sampled on day 0 of AZD1222 vaccination. CDR3 sequence: CASSFQDRASF. The DNA for the CDR3 is TGTGCCAGCAGCTTCCAGGATAGGGCCTCTTTC. Combining the CDR3 with reference TRBV11-2 and TRBJ2-7 gives the whole variable domain EAGVAQSPRYKIIEKRQSVAFWCNPISGHATLYWYQQILGQGPKLLIQFQNNGVVDDSQLPKDRFSAERLKGVDSTLKIQPAKLEDSAVYLCASSFQDRASFGPGTRLTVT.